The present TCR beta chain was sequenced within a study of T cell changes during pregnancy in multiple sclerosis. Profiling relied on immunoSEQ multiplex PCR, and the TCRdb table lists in-frame clones only, not all of them. Among about 54,000 clones listed, 75% to 95% were seen once. Germline V gene lookup returns CDR1 SGHRS and CDR2 YFSETQ. The V end lost 1 base, the J end lost 0 bases, and 4 bases lay between the germline ends. This CDR3 has 14 residues. The clonotype was recovered from a female donor in good health, enrolled as a control in a pregnancy study. Specimen: peripheral blood, collected after pregnancy. J is TRBJ1-4 and V is TRBV5-1, with D uncertain. The CDR3 spells CASSLTATNEKLFF. CDR3 DNA sequence: TGCGCCAGCAGCTTGACAGCAACTAATGAAAAACTGTTTTTT.